The clone carrying this T cell receptor beta chain was recorded only once. Germline CDR1 is LGHNT and CDR2 is FRNRAP. The CDR3 runs to 17 residues. V trimming: 2 bases; J trimming: 4 bases; junction bases outside the gene matches: 10. The record originates from a study of blood T cell repertoires in COVID-19. Study in general: The study drew acute and convalescent COVID-19 samples from the United States, Italy and Spain.

Original processing methods: Quantification of nucleated cells was approximated via reference gene primer amplification. This table comes from immunoSEQ multiplex PCR, and its TCRdb copy is limited to in-frame clones, with some not included. V and J calls and clone size are copied from that table; D and trimming were computed from the DNA. The repertoire holds approximately 120,000 clones, 85% to 90% seen once, with roughly a quarter in the top ten. The chain joins TRBV12-5 to TRBJ1-5; TRBD1 aligns across 8 bases. Sequenced material: peripheral blood. This TCR came from a woman older than 75 with acute or convalescent COVID-19. The CDR3 protein is CASGLPPGQVGNQPQHF. The CDR3 nucleotides read TGTGCTAGTGGTTTGCCACCGGGACAGGTGGGGAATCAGCCCCAGCATTTT.